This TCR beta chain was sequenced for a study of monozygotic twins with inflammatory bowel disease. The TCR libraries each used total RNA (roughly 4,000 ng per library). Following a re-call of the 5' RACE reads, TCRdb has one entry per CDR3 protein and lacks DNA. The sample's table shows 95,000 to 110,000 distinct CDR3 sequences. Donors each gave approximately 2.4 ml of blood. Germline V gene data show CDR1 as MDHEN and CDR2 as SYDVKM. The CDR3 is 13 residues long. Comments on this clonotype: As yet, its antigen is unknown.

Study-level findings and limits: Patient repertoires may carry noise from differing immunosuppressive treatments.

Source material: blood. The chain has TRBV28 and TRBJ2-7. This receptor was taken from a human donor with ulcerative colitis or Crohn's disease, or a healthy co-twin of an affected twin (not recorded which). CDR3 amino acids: CASNKVSSYEQYF.